The clone carrying this T cell receptor (beta chain) was recorded at least ten times. What it binds is unknown. This entry comes from a study of CD8+CD57+ T cells in acquired aplastic anemia. CDR3 and TCR beta VDJ profiling relied on genomic DNA as the template. MiXCR, applied by TCRdb to the reads, yields one record per CDR3 protein. This repertoire shows about 240,000 distinct CDR3 sequences, about 44% found once; its top ten account for 6.5% to 8%. Flow cytometry had shown expanded CD8+CD57+ cells in the patients chosen for sequencing. This CDR3 has 16 amino acids. Trimming pared 3 bases from V and 0 bases from J, leaving 10 bases between. Germline assignment: CDR1 SGHRS and CDR2 YFSETQ. Study-wide findings and caveats: Patients had twenty-nine CD8+ CDR3 sequences in common with controls (the shared set). Significance was not reached for CD8+ Simpson's diversity between patients and controls.

This chain joins TRBV5-1 and TRBJ2-6; the D is unclear. Sequences were obtained from sorted CD4+, CD8+, or CD8+CD57+ T cells (not recorded which) from PBMCs. The receptor was isolated from a human donor with aplastic anemia. CDR3 in amino acids: CASSYDGYSGANVLTF. In DNA form, the CDR3 reads TGCGCCAGCAGCTACGACGGATACTCTGGGGCCAACGTCCTGACTTTC.